One and the same sample provided the 18 T cell receptor beta chains below, sequenced in a study of cytomegalovirus exposure and HLA in healthy donors. With 60 Vbeta and 13 Jbeta primers, the PCR was carried out. Profiling relied on immunoSEQ multiplex PCR, and the TCRdb table lists in-frame clones only, not all of them. The sample lists 150,000 to 200,000 clones; almost 85% were seen once. Sequenced: PBMCs. The receptors derive from a boy aged 5 to 17 in good health and CMV-seronegative.

This chain uses TRBV5-1 with TRBJ1-6; D is undetermined. The CDR3 is 15 residues long. Germline CDR1 SGHRS, CDR2 YFSETQ. V was pared by 4 bases and J by 10 bases, with 18 bases between. CDR3 protein: CASSNPDASGSPLHF. The CDR3 DNA reads TGCGCCAGCAGCAACCCGGATGCCTCGGGGTCACCCCTCCACTTT. The variable domain in full, with the rest retrieved from reference TRBV5-1 and TRBJ1-6, is KAGVTQTPRYLIKTRGQQVTLSCSPISGHRSVSWYQQTPGQGLQFLFEYFSETQRNKGNFPGRFSGRQFSNSRSEMNVSTLELGDSALYLCASSNPDASGSPLHFGNGTRLTVT.

The V call is TRBV4-1, the J call TRBJ1-4; unclear D gene. Looked up from germline, CDR1 is MGHRA and CDR2 is YSYEKL. This CDR3 contains 13 residues. Trimming removed 2 bases from V and 4 bases from J, with 5 bases in between. CDR3 residues: CASSQTINEKLFF. The CDR3 DNA sequence: TGCGCCAGCAGCCAAACAATTAATGAAAAACTGTTTTTT.

The gene calls are TRBV7-3 and TRBJ1-1, with D uncertain. Deletions cut 3 bases from V and 3 bases from J, with 8 bases between. CDR1 and CDR2 (germline): SGHTA, FQGTGA. The CDR3 sequence is 13 residues long. CDR3 region: CASSFRQDTEAFF. Here the CDR3 DNA reads TGTGCCAGCAGCTTTCGACAAGACACTGAAGCTTTCTTT.

The chain carries TRBV7-2 and TRBJ1-5, with D possibly being TRBD1 (6 bases). With 5 bases removed from V and 5 bases from J, the gap between germline ends came to 19 bases. This CDR3 comprises 16 residues. Germline assignment: CDR1 SGHTA and CDR2 FQGNSA. The CDR3 DNA follows: TGTGCCAGCAGCCGGATCACAGGGCCCCCCTATCAGCCCCAGCATTTT. Protein: CASSRITGPPYQPQHF.

The V and J genes are TRBV4-1 and TRBJ2-7, with unresolved D. Per the germline V gene, CDR1 is MGHRA and CDR2 is YSYEKL. Trimming cost V 1 base and J 5 bases, with 12 bases left between them. The CDR3 contains 14 residues. CDR3 region: CASSQGPRVDEQYF. DNA for the CDR3: TGCGCCAGCAGCCAAGGCCCTAGAGTTGACGAGCAGTACTTC.

The CDR3 DNA reads as TGTGCCAGCAGTGAAAGCGGGGGGACCGGGGAGCTGTTTTTT. Protein product: CASSESGGTGELFF. The chain joins TRBV6-4 to TRBJ2-2; 9 bases map to TRBD2. Per germline, CDR1 MRHNA and CDR2 SNTAGT. CDR3 length: 14 residues. After removal of 3 bases from V and 5 bases from J, the junction contained 1 base not matched to a gene.

The V gene is TRBV5-1, the J gene TRBJ2-7; TRBD2 aligns across 8 bases. The CDR3 sequence is 15 residues long. Germline trimming cut 0 bases from V and 4 bases from J; bases unmatched to any gene: 6. The germline gives CDR1 SGHRS, CDR2 YFSETQ. CDR3 sequence (DNA): TGCGCCAGCAGCTTGGTCCGGGGGGGCCGGTACGAGCAGTACTTC. Its translation: CASSLVRGGRYEQYF.

V usage is TRBV5-4 and J usage is TRBJ2-7, with TRBD2 matching over 8 bases. Germline values: CDR1 SGHNT, CDR2 YYREEE (reference sequence). V trimming: 0 bases; J trimming: 1 base; junction bases outside the gene matches: 6. The CDR3 length is 16 residues. The CDR3 loop reads CASSLAGRGESYEQYF. The CDR3 DNA sequence: TGTGCCAGCAGCTTGGCCGGGCGGGGGGAGTCCTACGAGCAGTACTTC.

V and J are TRBV7-9 and TRBJ1-2, with 9 bases identical to TRBD1. This CDR3 region has 15 residues. V lost 4 bases, J lost 8 bases, and 11 bases stayed unmatched. Germline CDR1 reads SEHNR; CDR2 reads FQNEAQ (reference sequence). The DNA for the CDR3 is TGTGCCAGCAGCTCCATCGGGGGACAGGGTGTCGGCTACACCTTC. It yields the protein CASSSIGGQGVGYTF.

The chain combines TRBV4-1 with TRBJ2-7; perhaps TRBD2 as D (6 bases). Germline CDR1 MGHRA, CDR2 YSYEKL. The CDR3 covers 15 residues. Trimming shortened V by 0 bases and J by 5 bases, and 14 bases separated the two germline ends. The CDR3 DNA reads as TGCGCCAGCAGCCAAGACGACAGAAGGGAGGACGAGCAGTACTTC. Amino acid sequence: CASSQDDRREDEQYF.

The chain combines TRBV5-4 with TRBJ1-2, with 7 bases that match TRBD1. Trimming took 4 bases from V and 5 from J; bases not matched to a gene: 5. This CDR3 contains 13 residues. Per germline, CDR1 SGHNT and CDR2 YYREEE (reference sequence). CDR3 bases: TGTGCCAGCAGCGTCGGACAGGCTTATGGCTACACCTTC. Its protein product is CASSVGQAYGYTF.

The gene calls are TRBV9 and TRBJ2-7, with 10 positions matching TRBD2. J was trimmed by 2 bases and V by 3 bases; bases with no gene match: 8. The CDR3 is 16 residues long. CDR1 and CDR2 (germline): SGDLS, YYNGEE. The CDR3 protein is CASSGGIAGGPYEQYF. In nucleotides, the CDR3 is TGTGCCAGCAGCGGGGGAATAGCGGGAGGTCCCTACGAGCAGTACTTC.

This chain links TRBV7-2 with TRBJ1-1; 8 bases match TRBD1. CDR1 is SGHTA and CDR2 is FQGNSA in the germline V gene. V lost 1 base and J lost 11; bases outside the gene matches: 18. The CDR3 runs 17 residues. CDR3 region: CASSLGSGGQSVLNAFF. For the CDR3, the DNA is TGTGCCAGCAGCTTAGGATCAGGGGGCCAGTCTGTATTGAATGCTTTCTTT. Looking up the rest from reference TRBV7-2 and TRBJ1-1 gives the full variable domain: GAGVSQSPSNKVTEKGKDVELRCDPISGHTALYWYRQSLGQGLEFLIYFQGNSAPDKSGLPSDRFSAERTGGSVSTLTIQRTQQEDSAVYLCASSLGSGGQSVLNAFFGQGTRLTVV.

V gene TRBV6-1 combines with J gene TRBJ1-1; D is possibly TRBD1 (5 bases). Germline CDR1 reads MNHNS; CDR2 reads SASEGT. Trimming cost V 2 bases and J 0 bases, with 10 bases left between them. The CDR3 has 15 amino acids. The CDR3 here is CASSERRGVNTEAFF. The CDR3 DNA reads as TGTGCCAGCAGTGAACGTCGGGGGGTGAACACTGAAGCTTTCTTT.

This chain connects TRBV5-1 to TRBJ2-4; 14 positions agree with TRBD2. This CDR3 region has 17 residues. CDR1 is SGHRS and CDR2 is YFSETQ in the germline V gene. The V segment lost 2 bases and the J segment 11 bases; nucleotides outside the gene matches: 12. CDR3 residues: CASSFYDRTSGRWVQYF. CDR3 nucleotides: TGCGCCAGCAGCTTCTACGACCGGACTAGCGGGAGGTGGGTTCAGTACTTC.

This chain joins TRBV2 and TRBJ1-4; D is ambiguous. The germline V gene encodes CDR1 SNHLY and CDR2 FYNNEI. The V end was cut by 2 bases, the J end by 2 bases, with 12 bases between. CDR3 size: 16 residues. CDR3 sequence (DNA): TGTGCCAGCAGTGAAATCCCAGTTGTCACTAATGAAAAACTGTTTTTT. Translating it yields CASSEIPVVTNEKLFF. The variable domain in full, completed from reference TRBV2 and TRBJ1-4, reads EPEVTQTPSHQVTQMGQEVILRCVPISNHLYFYWYRQILGQKVEFLVSFYNNEISEKSEIFDDQFSVERPDGSNFTLKIRSTKLEDSAMYFCASSEIPVVTNEKLFFGSGTQLSVL.

This rearrangement joins TRBV27 to TRBJ1-4, with TRBD1 matching 7 bases. The CDR3 extends over 16 amino acids. With 0 bases clipped from V and 6 bases from J, the junction kept 7 bases outside the gene matches. Germline V CDR1 and CDR2: MNHEY, SMNVEV (reference sequence). The CDR3 region has the DNA TGTGCCAGCAGTTTATCGGGCAGGGGGATTTATGAAAAACTGTTTTTT. Encoded protein: CASSLSGRGIYEKLFF.

This clone was seen only a few times. The chain is built from TRBV9 and TRBJ1-1, with 8 positions matching TRBD1. J was trimmed by 3 bases and V by 3 bases; bases with no gene match: 7. Per the germline V gene, CDR1 is SGDLS and CDR2 is YYNGEE. The CDR3 has 15 amino acids. CDR3 protein: CASSASQGVHTEAFF. CDR3 DNA sequence: TGTGCCAGCAGCGCCTCACAGGGGGTGCACACTGAAGCTTTCTTT.